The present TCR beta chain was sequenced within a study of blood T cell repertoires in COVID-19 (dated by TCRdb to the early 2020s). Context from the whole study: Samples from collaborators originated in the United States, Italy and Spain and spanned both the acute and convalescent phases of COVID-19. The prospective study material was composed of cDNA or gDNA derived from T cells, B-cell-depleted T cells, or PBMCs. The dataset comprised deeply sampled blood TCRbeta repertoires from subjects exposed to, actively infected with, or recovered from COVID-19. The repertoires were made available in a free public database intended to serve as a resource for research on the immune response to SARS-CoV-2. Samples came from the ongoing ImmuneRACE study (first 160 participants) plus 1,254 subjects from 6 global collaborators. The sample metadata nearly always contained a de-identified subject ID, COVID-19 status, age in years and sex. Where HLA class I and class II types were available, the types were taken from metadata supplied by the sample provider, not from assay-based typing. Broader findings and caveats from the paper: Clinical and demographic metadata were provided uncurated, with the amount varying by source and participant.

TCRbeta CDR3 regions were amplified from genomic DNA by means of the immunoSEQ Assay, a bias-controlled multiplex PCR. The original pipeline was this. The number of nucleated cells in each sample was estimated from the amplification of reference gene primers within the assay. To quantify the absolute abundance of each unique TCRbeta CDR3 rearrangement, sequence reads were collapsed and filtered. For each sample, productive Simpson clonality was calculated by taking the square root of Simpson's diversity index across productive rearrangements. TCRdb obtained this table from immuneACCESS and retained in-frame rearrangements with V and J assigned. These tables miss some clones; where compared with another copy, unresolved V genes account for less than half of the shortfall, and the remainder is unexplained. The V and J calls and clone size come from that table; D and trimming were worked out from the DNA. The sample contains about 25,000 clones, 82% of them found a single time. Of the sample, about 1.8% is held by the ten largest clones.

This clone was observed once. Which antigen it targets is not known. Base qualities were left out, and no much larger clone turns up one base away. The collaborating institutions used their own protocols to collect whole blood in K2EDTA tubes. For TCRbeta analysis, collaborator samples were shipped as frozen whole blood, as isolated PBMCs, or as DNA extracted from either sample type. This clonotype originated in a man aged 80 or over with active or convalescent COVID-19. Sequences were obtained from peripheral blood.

In nucleotides, the sequence is TGTGCCAGCAGCTTGACCGGGACAAGGAGCTCCTACGAGCAGTACTTC. This encodes CASSLTGTRSSYEQYF. The sequence links TRBV5-8 to TRBJ2-7; matching of 6 bases hints at TRBD1 as the D gene. Trimming removed 1 base from V and 0 bases from J, leaving 14 bases between the germline ends. CDR1 and CDR2 were assigned from the germline V gene as SGHTS and YDEGEE. From cysteine to phenylalanine, the CDR3 is 16 amino acids long. Of the read, only the CDR3 DNA is kept; its 48 bases are in frame from base 1. The variable domain in full, with residues beyond the CDR3 obtained from the reference TRBV5-8 and TRBJ2-7 genes, is EAGVTQSPTHLIKTRGQQATLRCSPISGHTSVYWYQQALGLGLQFLLWYDEGEERNRGNFPPRFSGRQFPNYSSELNVNALELEDSALYLCASSLTGTRSSYEQYFGPGTRLTVT.